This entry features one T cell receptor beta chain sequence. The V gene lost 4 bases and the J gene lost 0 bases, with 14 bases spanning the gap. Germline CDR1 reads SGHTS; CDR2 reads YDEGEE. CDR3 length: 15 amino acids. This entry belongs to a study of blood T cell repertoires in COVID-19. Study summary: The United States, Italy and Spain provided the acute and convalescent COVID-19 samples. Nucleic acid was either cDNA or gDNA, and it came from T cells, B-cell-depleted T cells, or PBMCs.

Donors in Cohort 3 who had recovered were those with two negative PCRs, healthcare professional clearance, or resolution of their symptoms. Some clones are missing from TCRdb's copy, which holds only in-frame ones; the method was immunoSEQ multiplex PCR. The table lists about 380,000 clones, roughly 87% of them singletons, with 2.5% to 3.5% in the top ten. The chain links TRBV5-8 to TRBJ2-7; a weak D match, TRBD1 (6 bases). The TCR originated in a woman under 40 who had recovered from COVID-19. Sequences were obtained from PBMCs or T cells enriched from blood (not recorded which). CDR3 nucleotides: TGTGCCAGCAGCCCCCGGGACATTGGCTCCTACGAGCAGTACTTC. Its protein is CASSPRDIGSYEQYF.